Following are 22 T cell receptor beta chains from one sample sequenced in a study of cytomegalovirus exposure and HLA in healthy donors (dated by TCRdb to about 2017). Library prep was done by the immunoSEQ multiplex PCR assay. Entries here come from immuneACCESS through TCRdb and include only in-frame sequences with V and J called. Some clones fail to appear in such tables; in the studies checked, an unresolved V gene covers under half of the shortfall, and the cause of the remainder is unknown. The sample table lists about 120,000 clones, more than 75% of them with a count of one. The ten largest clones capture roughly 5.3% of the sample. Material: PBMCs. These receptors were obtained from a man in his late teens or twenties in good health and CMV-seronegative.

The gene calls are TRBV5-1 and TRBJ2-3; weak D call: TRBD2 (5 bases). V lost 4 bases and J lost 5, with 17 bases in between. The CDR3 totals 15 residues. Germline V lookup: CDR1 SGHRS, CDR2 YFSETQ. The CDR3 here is CASSPQGREVDTQYF. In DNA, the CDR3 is TGCGCCAGCAGCCCTCAAGGGAGAGAAGTAGATACGCAGTATTTT.

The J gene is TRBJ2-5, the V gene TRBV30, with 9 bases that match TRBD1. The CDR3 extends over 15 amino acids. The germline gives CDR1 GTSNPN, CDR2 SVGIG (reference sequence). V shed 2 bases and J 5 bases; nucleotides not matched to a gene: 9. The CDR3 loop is CAWSPLGQGRETQYF. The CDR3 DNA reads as TGTGCCTGGAGTCCCTTAGGACAGGGGCGTGAGACCCAGTACTTC.

CDR3 bases: TGTGCCAGCAGCGTAAACAGGGGGAGGGAGACCCAGTACTTC. It translates to CASSVNRGRETQYF. This chain links TRBV13 with TRBJ2-5, with TRBD1 matching over 8 bases. J lost 5 bases, V lost 5 bases, and 7 bases had no gene match. The CDR3 contains 14 residues. Per the germline V gene, CDR1 is PRHDT and CDR2 is FYEKMQ (reference sequence).

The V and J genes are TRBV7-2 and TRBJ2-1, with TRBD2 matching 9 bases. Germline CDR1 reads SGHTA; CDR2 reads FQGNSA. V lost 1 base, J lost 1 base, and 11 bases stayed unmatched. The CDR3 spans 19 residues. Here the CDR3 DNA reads TGTGCCAGCAGCTTAGTTGGTAGCGGGGGAGTCGGGTCCTACAATGAGCAGTTCTTC. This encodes CASSLVGSGGVGSYNEQFF.

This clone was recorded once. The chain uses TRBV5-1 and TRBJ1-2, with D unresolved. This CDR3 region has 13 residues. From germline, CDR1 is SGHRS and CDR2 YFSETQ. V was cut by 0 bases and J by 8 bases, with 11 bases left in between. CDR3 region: CASSLDSRGGYTF. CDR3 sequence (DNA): TGCGCCAGCAGCTTGGACTCCCGGGGAGGCTACACCTTC.

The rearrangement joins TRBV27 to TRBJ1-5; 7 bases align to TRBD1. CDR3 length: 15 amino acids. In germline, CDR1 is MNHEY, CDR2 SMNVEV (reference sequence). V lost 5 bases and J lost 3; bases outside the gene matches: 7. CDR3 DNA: TGTGCCAGCAGTCCTTCCGGGACAGCCAATCAGCCCCAGCATTTT. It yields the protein CASSPSGTANQPQHF.

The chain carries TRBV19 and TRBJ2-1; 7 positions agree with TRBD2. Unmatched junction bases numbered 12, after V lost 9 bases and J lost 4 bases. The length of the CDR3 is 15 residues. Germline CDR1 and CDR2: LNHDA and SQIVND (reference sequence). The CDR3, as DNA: TGTGCCAGCCAATCGGGGGGAGGGCCATACAATGAGCAGTTCTTC. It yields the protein CASQSGGGPYNEQFF.

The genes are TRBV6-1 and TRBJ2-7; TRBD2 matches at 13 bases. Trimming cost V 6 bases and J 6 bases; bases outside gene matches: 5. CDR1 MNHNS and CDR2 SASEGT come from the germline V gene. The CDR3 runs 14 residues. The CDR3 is CASSGLAGEGEQYF. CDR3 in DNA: TGTGCCAGCAGCGGACTAGCGGGAGAGGGCGAGCAGTACTTC.

CDR3: CSVGENMFTEAFF. CDR3 in DNA: TGCAGCGTGGGAGAGAACATGTTCACTGAAGCTTTCTTT. This sequence joins TRBV29-1 and TRBJ1-1; D is unresolved. Trimming took off 6 bases at V and 4 bases at J, with 15 bases between the two ends. Germline CDR1 is SQVTM and CDR2 is ANQGSEA. This CDR3 is 13 amino acids long.

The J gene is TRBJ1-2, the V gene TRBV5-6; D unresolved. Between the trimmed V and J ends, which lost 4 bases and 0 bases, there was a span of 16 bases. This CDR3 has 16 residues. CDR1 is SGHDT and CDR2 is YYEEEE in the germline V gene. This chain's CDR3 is CASSRGRAGANYGYTF. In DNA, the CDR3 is TGTGCCAGCAGCCGCGGTCGTGCGGGAGCTAACTATGGCTACACCTTC.

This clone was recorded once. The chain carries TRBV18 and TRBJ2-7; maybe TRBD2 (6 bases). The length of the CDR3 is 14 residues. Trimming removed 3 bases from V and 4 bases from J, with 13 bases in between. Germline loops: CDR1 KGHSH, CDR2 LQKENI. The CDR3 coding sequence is TGTGCCAGCTCACCCGATCAGGCGGGATACGAGCAGTACTTC. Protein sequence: CASSPDQAGYEQYF.

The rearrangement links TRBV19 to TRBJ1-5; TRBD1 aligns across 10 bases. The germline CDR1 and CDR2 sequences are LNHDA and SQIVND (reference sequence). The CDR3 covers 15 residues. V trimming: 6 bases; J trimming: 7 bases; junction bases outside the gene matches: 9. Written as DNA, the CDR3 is TGTGCCAGTAGCCCCTATGGGACAGGGGTCCAGCCCCAGCATTTT. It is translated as CASSPYGTGVQPQHF.

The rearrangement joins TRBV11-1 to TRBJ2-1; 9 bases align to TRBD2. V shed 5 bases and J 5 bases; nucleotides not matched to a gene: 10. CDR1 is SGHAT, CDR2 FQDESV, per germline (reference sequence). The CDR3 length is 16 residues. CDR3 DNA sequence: TGTGCCAGCAGCACCGGACTAGCGAACCTGCACAATGAGCAGTTCTTC. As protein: CASSTGLANLHNEQFF.

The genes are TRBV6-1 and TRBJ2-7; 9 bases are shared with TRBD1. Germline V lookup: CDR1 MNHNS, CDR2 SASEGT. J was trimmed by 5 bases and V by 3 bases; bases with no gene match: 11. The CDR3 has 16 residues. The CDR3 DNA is TGTGCCAGCAGTGAGGCGGGTAGGGACAGGGACGACGAGCAGTACTTC. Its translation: CASSEAGRDRDDEQYF.

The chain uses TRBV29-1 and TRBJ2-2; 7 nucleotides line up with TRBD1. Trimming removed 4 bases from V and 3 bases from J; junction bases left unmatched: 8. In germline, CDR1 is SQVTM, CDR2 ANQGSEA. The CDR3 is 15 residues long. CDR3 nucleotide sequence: TGCAGCGTTGTAAAGGGGGACAGAGACACCGGGGAGCTGTTTTTT. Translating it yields CSVVKGDRDTGELFF.

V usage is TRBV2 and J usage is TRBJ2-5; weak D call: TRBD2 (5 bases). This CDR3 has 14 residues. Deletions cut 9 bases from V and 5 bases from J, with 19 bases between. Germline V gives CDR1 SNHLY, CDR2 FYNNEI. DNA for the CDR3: TGTGCCAGTGGCACATTGAGGGTGCGGGAGACCCAGTACTTC. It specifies CASGTLRVRETQYF.

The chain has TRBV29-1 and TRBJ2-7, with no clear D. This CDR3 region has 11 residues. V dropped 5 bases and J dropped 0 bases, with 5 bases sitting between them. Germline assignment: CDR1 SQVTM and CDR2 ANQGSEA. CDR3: CSVSSSYEQYF. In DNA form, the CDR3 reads TGCAGCGTTTCTAGCTCCTACGAGCAGTACTTC.

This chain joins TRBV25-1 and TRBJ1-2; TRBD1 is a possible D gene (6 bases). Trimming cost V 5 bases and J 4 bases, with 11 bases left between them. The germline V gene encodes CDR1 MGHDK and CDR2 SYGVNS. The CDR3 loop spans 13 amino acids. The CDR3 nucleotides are TGTGCCAGCAGTCAAACAGGGTCCTATGGCTACACCTTC. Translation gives CASSQTGSYGYTF.

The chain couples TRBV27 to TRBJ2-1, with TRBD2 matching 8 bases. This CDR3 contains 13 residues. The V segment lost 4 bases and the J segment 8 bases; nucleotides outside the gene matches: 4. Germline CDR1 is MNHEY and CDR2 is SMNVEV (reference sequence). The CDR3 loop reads CASSSGTSYEQFF. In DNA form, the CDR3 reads TGTGCCAGCAGTTCCGGGACTAGTTATGAGCAGTTCTTC.

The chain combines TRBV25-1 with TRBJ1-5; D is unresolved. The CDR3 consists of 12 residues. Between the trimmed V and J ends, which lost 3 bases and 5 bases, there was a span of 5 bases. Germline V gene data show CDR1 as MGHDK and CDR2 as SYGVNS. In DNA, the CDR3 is TGTGCCAGCAGTGAGCCGGATCAGCCCCAGCATTTT. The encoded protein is CASSEPDQPQHF.

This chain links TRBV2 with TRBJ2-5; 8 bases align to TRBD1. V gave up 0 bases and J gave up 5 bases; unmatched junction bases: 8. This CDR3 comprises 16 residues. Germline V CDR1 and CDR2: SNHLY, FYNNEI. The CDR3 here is CASSEAAGTGGETQYF. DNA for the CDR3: TGTGCCAGCAGTGAAGCCGCCGGGACAGGAGGGGAGACCCAGTACTTC.

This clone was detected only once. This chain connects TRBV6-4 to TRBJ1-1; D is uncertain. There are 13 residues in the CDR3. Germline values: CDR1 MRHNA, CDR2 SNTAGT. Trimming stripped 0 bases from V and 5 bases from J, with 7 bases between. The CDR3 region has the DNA TGTGCCAGCAGTGACTCCAGCAGGACTGAAGCTTTCTTT. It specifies CASSDSSRTEAFF.